Shown below are 2 T cell receptor beta chains from a single sample sequenced in a study of blood T cell repertoires in COVID-19 (dated by TCRdb to between 2020 and 2021). The method was the immunoSEQ multiplex PCR assay. TCRdb mirrors the immuneACCESS table, restricted to in-frame sequences. Some clones are absent from its copies; in checked studies, under half trace to an unresolved V gene, and the reason for the others is unknown. The table for this sample lists about 120,000 clones; 82% of them were counted only once. Around 10% of the sample is in the top ten clones. Sample: peripheral blood. These receptors all come from a human donor in a cohort sampled during active COVID-19.

The chain carries TRBV11-2 and TRBJ2-5, with a possible D match to TRBD2 (7 bases). The CDR3 is 15 amino acids. V lost 3 bases and J lost 5, with 16 bases in between. The germline V gene encodes CDR1 SGHAT and CDR2 FQNNGV. CDR3 bases: TGTGCCAGCAGCTTGCGGGGGCTTCCAGGGGAGACCCAGTACTTC. Protein: CASSLRGLPGETQYF.

The chain couples TRBV29-1 to TRBJ2-1; 12 nucleotides match TRBD2. Germline V CDR1 and CDR2: SQVTM, ANQGSEA. V dropped 1 base and J dropped 7; count of bases not matched to a gene: 8. The CDR3 is 16 amino acids. The CDR3 region is CSVEGLAGVTGNEQFF. CDR3 sequence (DNA): TGCAGCGTTGAAGGACTAGCGGGGGTTACGGGGAATGAGCAGTTCTTC.